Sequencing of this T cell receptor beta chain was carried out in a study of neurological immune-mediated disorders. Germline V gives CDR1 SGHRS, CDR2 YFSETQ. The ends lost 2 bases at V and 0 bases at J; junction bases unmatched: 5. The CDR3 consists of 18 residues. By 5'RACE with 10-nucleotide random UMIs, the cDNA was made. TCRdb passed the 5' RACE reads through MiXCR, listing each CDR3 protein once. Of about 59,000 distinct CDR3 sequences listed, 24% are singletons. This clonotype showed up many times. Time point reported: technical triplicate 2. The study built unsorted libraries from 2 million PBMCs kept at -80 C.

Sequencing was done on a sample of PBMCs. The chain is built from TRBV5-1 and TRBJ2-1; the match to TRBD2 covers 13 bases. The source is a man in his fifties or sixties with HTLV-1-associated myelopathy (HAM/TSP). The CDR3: CASSLRTSGRSSYNEQFF. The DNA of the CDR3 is TGCGCCAGCAGCTTAAGGACTAGCGGGAGAAGCTCCTACAATGAGCAGTTCTTC. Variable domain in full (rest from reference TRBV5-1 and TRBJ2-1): KAGVTQTPRYLIKTRGQQVTLSCSPISGHRSVSWYQQTPGQGLQFLFEYFSETQRNKGNFPGRFSGRQFSNSRSEMNVSTLELGDSALYLCASSLRTSGRSSYNEQFFGPGTRLTVL.